The 7 T cell receptor beta chains given below trace back to one sample, sequenced in a study of tumor-infiltrating lymphocytes in primary liver carcinoma. For each extraction, RNA and DNA were obtained together from around 20-30 mg of unsorted bulk tissue. From approximately 490 ng total RNA, TCR beta cDNA was generated with a primer in the constant region. Three nested multiplex PCR rounds, a slightly modified ARM-PCR method, built the TCR beta libraries. Running 10 cycles apiece, the first two PCR rounds relied on TRBV1-TRBV30 forward primers together with a C-beta reverse primer. TCRdb independently ran MiXCR on the multiplex PCR reads; one entry per CDR3 protein. The table includes roughly 200,000 distinct CDR3 sequences, around 85% detected once. The sample taken for sequencing was tumor tissue from primary liver carcinoma. These receptors were taken from a man aged 40-55 years with primary liver carcinoma and hepatitis B virus infection.

The rearrangement joins TRBV11-1 to TRBJ2-7; possibly TRBD2 for D (5 bases). V was clipped by 5 bases and J by 4 bases, with 18 bases between them. The CDR3 totals 15 residues. Germline V lookup: CDR1 SGHAT, CDR2 FQDESV (reference sequence). Here the CDR3 reads CASSVMRAPNYEQYF. The CDR3 DNA reads TGTGCCAGCAGCGTCATGCGGGCCCCGAATTACGAGCAGTACTTC.

Worth noting for this clonotype: At one end, the junction sequence differs from germline, possibly due to a read error. V gene TRBV6-6 combines with J gene TRBJ1-5; D remains ambiguous. The CDR3 runs 17 residues. Germline V lookup: CDR1 MNHNY, CDR2 SVGAGI (reference sequence). The CDR3 here is CGSSPHLDDRFNQPQHF. The DNA for the CDR3 is TGTGGCAGCAGCCCCCACCTGGACGATCGCTTCAATCAGCCCCAGCACTTT.

Of note for this clonotype: No conserved phenylalanine or tryptophan ends this CDR3, so it is likely a read error. V gene TRBV28 combines with J gene TRBJ2-4; D remains unclear. This CDR3 has 12 amino acids. Per germline, CDR1 MDHEN and CDR2 SYDVKM. CDR3 DNA sequence: TGTGCCAGTAGTTTAACTAAAAACATTCAGTACTTG. Amino acids: CASSLTKNIQYL.

A word on this clonotype: The CDR3 carries no conserved terminal phenylalanine or tryptophan, so it likely arises from a read error. The rearrangement joins TRBV29-1 to TRBJ1-1; no reliable D call. Per germline, CDR1 SQVTM and CDR2 ANQGSEA. The CDR3 length is 12 residues. The CDR3 reads CSVRWDATEAFI. Here the CDR3 DNA reads TGTAGCGTTCGATGGGATGCGACTGAAGCTTTCATT.

The chain carries TRBV7-3 and TRBJ2-2, with TRBD1 matching over 7 bases. J was trimmed by 7 bases and V by 4 bases; bases with no gene match: 6. Looked up from germline, CDR1 is SGHTA and CDR2 is FQGTGA. This CDR3 spans 14 amino acids. The CDR3: CASSYSTGLGELFF. The CDR3 coding sequence is TGTGCCAGCAGCTACTCGACAGGGCTCGGGGAGCTGTTTTTT.

On this clonotype: Compared with germline, one end of the junction differs, possibly owing to a read error. V and J are TRBV6-6 and TRBJ1-1; D perhaps matches TRBD1 (5 bases). Germline assignment: CDR1 MNHNY and CDR2 SVGAGI (reference sequence). This CDR3 comprises 13 residues. CDR3 residues: CANSTWGTIEDFF. Written as DNA, the CDR3 is TGTGCCAACAGCACATGGGGGACTATTGAAGATTTCTTT.

In regard to this clonotype: Its ends do not fully match the called genes, so a read error is possible. The chain couples TRBV6-1 to TRBJ2-2; 10 bases fit TRBD1. CDR1 is MNHNS, CDR2 SASEGT, per germline. There are 15 residues in the CDR3. CDR3 protein: CVTRTGTGESGEQFF. CDR3 nucleotide sequence: TGTGTCACCCGGACCGGGACAGGGGAAAGCGGGGAGCAGTTTTTT.